Presented here are 11 T cell receptor beta chains from one specimen sequenced in a study of T cells after yellow fever vaccination. TCRdb reprocessed the 5' RACE reads via MiXCR and lists one record per CDR3 protein. The table has hundreds of thousands of distinct CDR3 sequences, around 3.6% seen once. Source: PBMCs, taken on the day of the yellow fever booster vaccination. The receptors originated from a young man who received the YFV17D yellow fever vaccine.

There are many counts of this clonotype. The CDR3 sequence is CASSRTSGPSTDTQYF. DNA for the CDR3: TGTGCCAGCTCACGGACTAGCGGTCCTAGCACAGATACGCAGTATTTT. The gene calls are TRBV18 and TRBJ2-3, with 10 bases lining up with TRBD2. Unmatched junction bases numbered 4, after V lost 4 bases and J lost 0 bases. The CDR3 length is 16 residues. Germline V lookup: CDR1 KGHSH, CDR2 LQKENI. The whole variable domain, filled in from reference TRBV18 and TRBJ2-3, reads NAGVMQNPRHLVRRRGQEARLRCSPMKGHSHVYWYRQLPEEGLKFMVYLQKENIIDESGMPKERFSAEFPKEGPSILRIQQVVRGDSAAYFCASSRTSGPSTDTQYFGPGTRLTVL.

The genes are TRBV12-3 or TRBV12-4 and TRBJ1-2; TRBD1 aligns across 7 bases. This CDR3 has 12 amino acids. V shed 5 bases, J shed 7 bases, and the junction held 4 bases outside the gene matches. The CDR3 DNA follows: TGTGCCAGCAGTGGGGACAGAATTGGCTACACCTTC. It translates to CASSGDRIGYTF.

This clonotype was observed at least ten times. The J gene is TRBJ2-3, the V gene TRBV11-2; maybe TRBD1 (6 bases). This CDR3 region has 15 residues. V dropped 5 bases and J dropped 2 bases, with 14 bases sitting between them. Germline CDR1 is SGHAT and CDR2 is FQNNGV. CDR3 amino acids: CASSNRDIPTDTQYF. CDR3 in DNA: TGTGCCAGCAGCAACCGGGACATCCCCACAGATACGCAGTATTTT.

In this sample, this clonotype turned up a few times. This chain uses TRBV24-1 with TRBJ2-1, with 16 bases lining up with TRBD2. The CDR3 has 16 amino acids. Germline CDR1 reads KGHDR; CDR2 reads SFDVKD. Unmatched junction bases numbered 5, after V lost 5 bases and J lost 8 bases. This chain's CDR3 is CATSAVGLAGGHEQFF. CDR3 coding DNA: TGTGCCACCAGTGCCGTGGGACTAGCGGGGGGGCATGAGCAGTTCTTC.

This clonotype occurred many times. The V call is TRBV3-1, the J call TRBJ2-3; 8 nucleotides align to TRBD2. This CDR3 comprises 15 residues. V was pared by 0 bases and J by 5 bases, with 4 bases of the junction left unmatched. CDR1 is LGHDT and CDR2 is YNNKEL in the germline V gene (reference sequence). The DNA for the CDR3 is TGTGCCAGCAGCCAAGATTTCGGGGGGGGAGATACGCAGTATTTT. Translating gives CASSQDFGGGDTQYF.

This clonotype appeared many times. The rearrangement links TRBV6-7 to TRBJ2-7; D unclear. TRBV6-7 is recorded as an ORF, its role being uncertain. The V and J ends lost 8 bases and 3 bases respectively, with 14 bases between them. The CDR3 consists of 13 residues. The DNA for the CDR3 is TGTGCCAGCTTCACGGCATGGGGCTACGAGCAGTACTTC. Translating it yields CASFTAWGYEQYF.

V usage is TRBV11-2 and J usage is TRBJ2-7, with D possibly TRBD2 on 6 matching bases. V lost 4 bases to trimming and J lost 2 bases, with 15 bases between them. The CDR3 is 15 amino acids. Germline V gives CDR1 SGHAT, CDR2 FQNNGV. CDR3 in amino acids: CASSYPGRGTYEQYF. CDR3 nucleotide sequence: TGTGCCAGCAGCTACCCCGGGCGGGGAACCTACGAGCAGTACTTC.

This clonotype was observed a few times. V usage is TRBV6-5 and J usage is TRBJ2-3, with D maybe TRBD1 (5 bases). The CDR3 is 14 residues long. Germline CDR1 MNHEY, CDR2 SVGAGI. V shed 2 bases and J shed 6 bases, with 12 bases lying between them. This CDR3 is CASSYGSPGDTQYF. The CDR3 DNA sequence: TGTGCCAGCAGTTACGGTTCCCCAGGGGATACGCAGTATTTT.

At least ten counts were recorded for this clonotype. V gene TRBV7-6 combines with J gene TRBJ2-1; D possibly corresponds to TRBD2 (6 bases). The germline V gene encodes CDR1 SGHVS and CDR2 FNYEAQ. V was pared by 2 bases and J by 8 bases, with 19 bases between. The CDR3 length is 16 residues. The CDR3 loop is CASSLLSAGKRDEQFF. Written as DNA, the CDR3 is TGTGCCAGCAGCTTATTGTCGGCGGGGAAAAGGGATGAGCAGTTCTTC.

This clonotype was counted a few times. The chain joins TRBV15 to TRBJ2-2, with D tentatively TRBD2 (6 bases). CDR1 is LNHNV, CDR2 YYDKDF, per germline (reference sequence). Trimming removed 6 bases at V and 6 bases at J, with 8 bases between. CDR3 length equals 12 residues. The CDR3 DNA reads TGTGCCACCAGAACGGGGGCCGGGGAGCTGTTTTTT. Its protein product is CATRTGAGELFF.

This clonotype was detected only a few times. V gene TRBV4-1 combines with J gene TRBJ1-4, with 7 bases aligning to TRBD1. The CDR3 is 17 residues long. V was pared by 3 bases and J by 5 bases, with 12 bases of the junction left unmatched. Germline V gene data show CDR1 as MGHRA and CDR2 as YSYEKL. The DNA of the CDR3 is TGCGCCAGCAGCCATTCCCCGGCAGACAGGGAGAATGAAAAACTGTTTTTT. Protein product: CASSHSPADRENEKLFF.